A selection of T cell receptor beta chains follows, all from one sample in a study of T cell responses to AZD1222 COVID-19 vaccine. The table came from immunoSEQ multiplex PCR; TCRdb's copy has only in-frame clones and leaves some out. The sample lists around 140,000 clones; roughly 88% were seen once. The starting material was peripheral blood, obtained 28 days after the second dose of the MenACWY control vaccine. The receptors derive from an adult who received the MenACWY meningococcal vaccine as a control. The CDR3 runs from the conserved cysteine through the conserved F or W. D genes are given only for firm matches. Expanded clones get a size class; other rows say once, few or many, or leave the size out.

J | D | size | V | CDR3 | DNA
TRBJ2-2 | NA | NA | TRBV28 | CASSLSTGELFF | TGTGCCAGCAGTTTGTCCACCGGGGAGCTGTTTTTT
TRBJ1-3 | TRBD1 | NA | TRBV28 | CASSGGTGGIGSGNTIYF | TGTGCCAGCAGTGGCGGGACAGGGGGTATCGGGTCTGGAAACACCATATATTTT
TRBJ2-1 | NA | few | TRBV28 | CASRGMHNEQFF | TGTGCCAGCAGGGGAATGCACAATGAGCAGTTCTTC
TRBJ1-4 | TRBD1 | NA | TRBV5-1 | CASSLTGQGATNEKLFF | TGCGCCAGCAGCTTGACGGGACAGGGGGCAACTAATGAAAAACTGTTTTTT
TRBJ1-2 | NA | NA | TRBV29-1 | CSVSKSGLSGYTF | TGCAGCGTTTCTAAATCAGGGCTTAGCGGCTACACCTTC
TRBJ2-2 | TRBD1 | NA | TRBV6-2/TRBV6-3 | CASSYGSGTGTGELFF | TGTGCCAGCAGTTACGGGTCCGGGACAGGTACCGGGGAGCTGTTTTTT
TRBJ1-1 | NA | once | TRBV28 | CASSFAGVRTEAFF | TGTGCCAGCAGTTTCGCAGGGGTAAGGACTGAAGCTTTCTTT
TRBJ1-4 | NA | NA | TRBV10-3 | CAISERGGEKLFF | TGTGCCATCAGTGAGCGGGGTGGGGAAAAACTGTTTTTT
TRBJ2-1 | NA | NA | TRBV19 | CASSTWPGGVALEQFF | TGTGCCAGTAGTACCTGGCCAGGGGGGGTTGCTCTTGAGCAGTTCTTC
TRBJ1-2 | TRBD1 | NA | TRBV6-5 | CASTGQGKYGYTF | TGTGCCAGCACCGGACAGGGGAAATATGGCTACACCTTC
TRBJ1-5 | TRBD1 | NA | TRBV4-1 | CASSPRTGGGEQPQHF | TGCGCCAGCAGCCCCCGGACAGGAGGAGGTGAGCAGCCCCAGCATTTT
TRBJ1-1 | NA | NA | TRBV6-2/TRBV6-3 | CASSGINGGTEAFF | TGTGCCAGCAGTGGTATTAACGGTGGAACTGAAGCTTTCTTT
TRBJ2-1 | TRBD2 | NA | TRBV2 | CASSVTSGSNEQFF | TGTGCCAGCAGTGTAACTAGCGGGAGCAATGAGCAGTTCTTC
TRBJ2-2 | NA | NA | TRBV7-3 | CASSPQGRPGELFF | TGTGCCAGCAGCCCTCAGGGGAGGCCCGGGGAGCTGTTTTTT
TRBJ2-1 | TRBD2 | NA | TRBV20-1 | CSASRTSAYNEQFF | TGCAGTGCTAGTCGGACTAGCGCATACAATGAGCAGTTCTTC
TRBJ1-2 | TRBD1 | NA | TRBV11-3 | CASSLGTGVGYTF | TGTGCCAGCAGCTTAGGGACAGGGGTTGGCTACACCTTC
TRBJ2-1 | TRBD2 | NA | TRBV6-6 | CASSLPTSGGLNEQFF | TGTGCCAGCAGTTTACCGACTAGCGGGGGCCTCAATGAGCAGTTCTTC
TRBJ2-7 | NA | NA | TRBV9 | CASSFTGHAYEQYF | TGTGCCAGCAGCTTTACCGGACACGCATACGAGCAGTACTTC
TRBJ1-2 | TRBD1 | once | TRBV11-3 | CASSLVGTGNYGYTF | TGTGCCAGCAGCTTAGTCGGGACAGGGAACTATGGCTACACCTTC
TRBJ1-2 | TRBD1 | NA | TRBV30 | CAWRRRDSLYGYTF | TGTGCCTGGCGCCGCCGGGACAGCCTCTATGGCTACACCTTC
TRBJ1-1 | NA | NA | TRBV9 | CASSLQGPDTEAFF | TGTGCCAGCAGCTTACAGGGTCCTGACACTGAAGCTTTCTTT
TRBJ2-7 | TRBD1 | NA | TRBV4-1 | CASSLGQGGEQYF | TGCGCCAGCAGCCTTGGACAGGGCGGGGAGCAGTACTTC
TRBJ2-2 | NA | NA | TRBV6-4 | CASSGSASTGELFF | TGTGCCAGCAGTGGTAGCGCGTCCACCGGGGAGCTGTTTTTT
TRBJ2-3 | NA | NA | TRBV18 | CASSPRAPEGDTQYF | TGTGCCAGCTCACCTAGAGCCCCCGAGGGGGATACGCAGTATTTT
TRBJ1-6 | NA | few | TRBV6-5 | CASSPGMTSPLHF | TGTGCCAGCAGTCCGGGAATGACTTCACCCCTCCACTTT
TRBJ2-1 | TRBD2 | NA | TRBV15 | CATSRVGTTENEQFF | TGTGCCACCAGCAGAGTGGGGACTACGGAAAATGAGCAGTTCTTC
TRBJ1-4 | TRBD1 | NA | TRBV7-2 | CASSQPDRAGLYEKLFF | TGTGCCAGCAGCCAACCGGACAGGGCGGGGTTATATGAAAAACTGTTTTTT
TRBJ1-1 | NA | NA | TRBV27 | CASSPQGWTEAFF | TGTGCCAGCAGTCCACAGGGTTGGACTGAAGCTTTCTTT
TRBJ1-2 | NA | NA | TRBV19 | CASRPGPRYGYTF | TGTGCCAGTAGGCCGGGACCTCGCTATGGCTACACCTTC
TRBJ1-2 | NA | NA | TRBV3-1/TRBV3-2 | CASSQDLRLAYGYTF | TGTGCCAGCAGCCAAGATCTCAGGTTAGCCTATGGCTACACCTTC
TRBJ2-3 | NA | NA | TRBV9 | CASSPRTEPDTQYF | TGTGCCAGCAGCCCCCGGACAGAGCCAGATACGCAGTATTTT
TRBJ1-5 | NA | NA | TRBV6-5 | CASSKVVGSNQPQHF | TGTGCCAGCAGCAAGGTGGTGGGGAGCAATCAGCCCCAGCATTTT
TRBJ2-1 | TRBD1 | NA | TRBV11-3 | CASSFRQGRNEQFF | TGTGCCAGCAGCTTTAGACAGGGTAGGAATGAGCAGTTCTTC
TRBJ2-7 | TRBD2 | NA | TRBV5-4 | CASYTQGASGSSYEQYF | TGTGCCAGCTACACCCAGGGTGCTAGCGGGTCTTCCTACGAGCAGTACTTC
TRBJ2-1 | TRBD1 | NA | TRBV7-2 | CASSITGGPYNEQFF | TGTGCCAGCAGTATTACAGGGGGCCCTTACAATGAGCAGTTCTTC
TRBJ1-1 | NA | NA | TRBV6-5 | CASLRGPEAFF | TGTGCCAGCCTCCGGGGACCTGAAGCTTTCTTT
TRBJ2-2 | NA | NA | TRBV5-1 | CASSFPSGVGNTGELFF | TGCGCCAGCAGCTTCCCCTCAGGAGTCGGAAACACCGGGGAGCTGTTTTTT
TRBJ1-5 | NA | NA | TRBV5-1 | CASRPSLSNQPQHF | TGCGCCAGCAGACCGAGCCTTAGCAATCAGCCCCAGCATTTT
TRBJ2-6 | NA | NA | TRBV27 | CASSSGNGANVLTF | TGTGCCAGCAGTTCTGGAAACGGGGCCAACGTCCTGACTTTC
TRBJ2-1 | NA | NA | TRBV7-2 | CASSLARAVHEQFF | TGTGCCAGCAGCTTAGCTAGGGCAGTCCATGAGCAGTTCTTC